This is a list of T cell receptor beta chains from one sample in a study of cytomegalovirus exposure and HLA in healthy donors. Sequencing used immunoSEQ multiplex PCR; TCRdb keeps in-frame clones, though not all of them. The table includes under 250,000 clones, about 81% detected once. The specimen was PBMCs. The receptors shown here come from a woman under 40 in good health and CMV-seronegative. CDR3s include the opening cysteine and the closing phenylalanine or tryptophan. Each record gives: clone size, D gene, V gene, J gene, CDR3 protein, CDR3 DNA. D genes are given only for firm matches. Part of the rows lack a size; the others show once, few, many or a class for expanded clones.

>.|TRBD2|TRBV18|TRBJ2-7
CASSPAASGSAEQYF
TGTGCCAGCTCACCGGCCGCTAGCGGGAGCGCCGAGCAGTACTTC
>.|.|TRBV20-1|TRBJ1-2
CSVANYGYTF
TGCAGCGTAGCTAACTATGGCTACACCTTC
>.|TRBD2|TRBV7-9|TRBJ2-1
CASSYPSGGPVVNEQFF
TGTGCCAGCAGCTACCCTAGCGGGGGGCCGGTGGTGAATGAGCAGTTCTTC
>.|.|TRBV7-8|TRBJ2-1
CASSSGTRYNEQFF
TGTGCCAGCAGCTCCGGGACTCGTTACAATGAGCAGTTCTTC
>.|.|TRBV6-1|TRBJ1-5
CASLSGNQPQHF
TGTGCCAGCTTGAGTGGCAATCAGCCCCAGCATTTT
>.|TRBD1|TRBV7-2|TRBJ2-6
CASSPGQGRSGANVLTF
TGTGCCAGCAGCCCGGGACAGGGACGCTCTGGGGCCAACGTCCTGACTTTC
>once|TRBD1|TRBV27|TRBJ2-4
CASSLTQQGAIQYF
TGTGCCAGCAGTTTAACTCAACAGGGGGCAATTCAGTACTTC
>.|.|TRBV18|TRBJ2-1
CASSGEAGRIYNEQFF
TGTGCCAGCTCCGGGGAGGCGGGACGGATATACAATGAGCAGTTCTTC
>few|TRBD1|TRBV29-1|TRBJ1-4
CSVEGGTATEKLFF
TGCAGCGTTGAAGGCGGGACAGCGACTGAAAAACTGTTTTTT
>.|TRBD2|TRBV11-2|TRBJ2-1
CASRFTSGTPDEQFF
TGTGCCAGCAGGTTCACTAGCGGGACCCCTGATGAGCAGTTCTTC
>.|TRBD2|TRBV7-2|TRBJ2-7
CASSPPLGSGSSYEQYF
TGTGCCAGCAGCCCACCCTTGGGTAGCGGGAGCTCCTACGAGCAGTACTTC
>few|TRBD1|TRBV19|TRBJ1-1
CASDDRAATEAFF
TGTGCCAGCGATGACAGGGCGGCCACTGAAGCTTTCTTT
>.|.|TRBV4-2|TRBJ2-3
CASSRGVRGTDTQYF
TGTGCCAGCAGCCGCGGGGTAAGGGGCACAGATACGCAGTATTTT
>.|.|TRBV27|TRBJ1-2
CASSLNLQGKTYGYTF
TGTGCCAGCAGTTTAAACCTCCAGGGGAAGACTTATGGCTACACCTTC
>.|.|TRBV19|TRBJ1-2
CASSMWGRWAGGYTF
TGTGCCAGTAGTATGTGGGGCCGCTGGGCTGGGGGCTACACCTTC
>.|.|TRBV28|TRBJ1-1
CASSPVAPGTEAFF
TGTGCCAGCAGTCCCGTTGCCCCGGGGACTGAAGCTTTCTTT
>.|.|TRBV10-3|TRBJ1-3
CAISLGGSGNTIYF
TGTGCCATCTCGTTAGGGGGCTCTGGAAACACCATATATTTT
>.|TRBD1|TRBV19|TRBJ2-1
CASTYIFGQGSGNEQFF
TGTGCCAGTACCTATATATTCGGACAGGGTTCTGGCAATGAGCAGTTCTTC
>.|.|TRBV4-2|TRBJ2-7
CASSQDSEQYF
TGTGCCAGCAGCCAAGACAGCGAGCAGTACTTC
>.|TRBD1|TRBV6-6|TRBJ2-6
CASRGQLSGANVLTF
TGTGCCAGCAGGGGACAGCTTTCTGGGGCCAACGTCCTGACTTTC
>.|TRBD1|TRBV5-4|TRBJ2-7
CASSLLTGGDYEQYF
TGTGCCAGCAGTCTCCTAACAGGGGGCGATTACGAGCAGTACTTC
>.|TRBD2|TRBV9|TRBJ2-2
CASSAGTTTTGELFF
TGTGCCAGCAGCGCCGGGACTACAACCACCGGGGAGCTGTTTTTT
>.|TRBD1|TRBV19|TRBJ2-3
CASRSTGGTDTQYF
TGTGCCAGTAGGTCGACAGGGGGCACAGATACGCAGTATTTT
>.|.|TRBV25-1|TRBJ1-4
CASSEFTTATNEKLFF
TGTGCCAGCAGTGAATTCACAACCGCAACTAATGAAAAACTGTTTTTT
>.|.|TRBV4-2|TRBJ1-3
CASSPRVYSGNTIYF
TGTGCCAGCAGCCCCCGGGTATACTCTGGAAACACCATATATTTT
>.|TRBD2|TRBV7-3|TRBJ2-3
CASSRTSGGSTSTDTQYF
TGTGCCAGCAGCCGGACTAGCGGGGGGTCAACTAGCACAGATACGCAGTATTTT
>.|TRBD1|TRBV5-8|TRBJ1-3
CASSDQTGGNTIYF
TGTGCCAGCAGCGATCAGACAGGGGGAAACACCATATATTTT
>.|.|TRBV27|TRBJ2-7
CASRAVLQPRQSGSYEQYF
TGTGCCAGCAGAGCCGTCCTCCAGCCCCGCCAGTCGGGCTCCTACGAGCAGTACTTC
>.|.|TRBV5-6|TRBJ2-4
CASSRREDVAKNIQYF
TGTGCCAGCAGCAGGAGAGAGGATGTAGCCAAAAACATTCAGTACTTC
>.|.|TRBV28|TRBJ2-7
CASSLRYEQYF
TGTGCCAGCAGTTTGCGCTACGAGCAGTACTTC
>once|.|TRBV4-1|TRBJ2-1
CASSQVGGVYNEQFF
TGCGCCAGCAGCCAAGTAGGAGGGGTCTACAATGAGCAGTTCTTC
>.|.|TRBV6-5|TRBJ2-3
CASNPLGGSGQAAF
TGTGCCAGCAATCCCTTGGGGGGATCGGGGCAAGCGGCTTTT
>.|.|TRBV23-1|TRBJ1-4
CASSRPGNEKLFF
TGCGCCAGCAGTCGTCCAGGAAATGAAAAACTGTTTTTT
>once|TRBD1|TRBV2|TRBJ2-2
CASRKAGQGNTGELFF
TGTGCCAGCAGAAAAGCAGGACAGGGGAACACCGGGGAGCTGTTTTTT
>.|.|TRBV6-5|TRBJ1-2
CASSYRRVNYGYTF
TGTGCCAGCAGTTATAGACGGGTTAACTATGGCTACACCTTC
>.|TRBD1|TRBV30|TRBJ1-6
CACGGQLYSPLHF
TGTGCCTGCGGGGGACAGCTCTATTCACCCCTCCACTTT
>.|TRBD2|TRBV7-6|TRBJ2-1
CASTRAGESYNEQFF
TGTGCCAGCACTCGAGCGGGGGAGTCCTACAATGAGCAGTTCTTC
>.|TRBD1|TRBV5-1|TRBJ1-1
CASSGTGGGKDTEAFF
TGCGCCAGCTCAGGGACAGGGGGCGGAAAGGACACTGAAGCTTTCTTT
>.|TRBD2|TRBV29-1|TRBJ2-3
CSVEDRRTSAPDTQYF
TGCAGCGTTGAAGATAGGAGGACTAGCGCGCCAGATACGCAGTATTTT
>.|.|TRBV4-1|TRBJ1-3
CASSRGGGSSGNTIYF
TGCGCCAGCAGCCGGGGGGGAGGTAGCTCTGGAAACACCATATATTTT
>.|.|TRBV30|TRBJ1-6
CAWSDGAYNSPLHF
TGTGCCTGGAGTGACGGAGCCTATAATTCACCCCTCCACTTT
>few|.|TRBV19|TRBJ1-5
CASSPGLVGNQPQHF
TGTGCCAGTAGTCCGGGTCTCGTGGGCAATCAGCCCCAGCATTTT
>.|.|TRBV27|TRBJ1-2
CASSLSLGQNYGYTF
TGTGCCAGCAGTTTAAGTCTAGGCCAGAACTATGGCTACACCTTC
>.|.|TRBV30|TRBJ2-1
CAWSEVVGNEQFF
TGTGCCTGGAGTGAAGTAGTTGGCAATGAGCAGTTCTTC
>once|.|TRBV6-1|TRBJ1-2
CASNSQVSYGYTF
TGTGCCAGCAATTCACAGGTTTCCTATGGCTACACCTTC